This paragraph reports one TCR beta chain. Its antigen remains unidentified. The data stem from a study of T cell responses to AZD1222 COVID-19 vaccine. Study as a whole: Pooled samples include second doses given at about 4 or 12 weeks.

Clones were sequenced by immunoSEQ multiplex PCR, and TCRdb holds only the in-frame ones, with some missing. The table records 110,000 to 150,000 clones, about 92% of them present only once. Study-level points and caveats: Only a handful of individuals given AZD1222 were seropositive at baseline.

This clonotype originated in an adult in good health. Material: peripheral blood, obtained on day 0 of AZD1222 vaccination.

This chain's CDR3 is CSVEAGTPNTEAFF. CDR3 DNA: TGCAGCGTTGAAGCCGGGACACCTAACACTGAAGCTTTCTTT. The chain combines TRBV29-1 with TRBJ1-1, with D perhaps TRBD1 (6 bases). The germline V gene has CDR1 SQVTM and CDR2 ANQGSEA. V lost 1 base, J lost 2 bases, and 11 bases lay in between. The CDR3 extends over 14 amino acids.